The 23 T cell receptor beta chains below come from one sample, sequenced in a study of pediatric ulcerative colitis. One to two pinch biopsies were taken from the rectum during colonoscopy. This table comes from immunoSEQ multiplex PCR, and its TCRdb copy is limited to in-frame clones, with some not included. The table lists roughly 18,000 clones, nearly 75% of them singletons. Sequencing was done on a sample of gut tissue. These TCRs come from a boy aged 5-17 years with moderate ulcerative colitis.

By proportion, this clone is large. This chain links TRBV19 with TRBJ2-5; 9 nucleotides align to TRBD2. V lost 2 bases and J lost 5; bases outside the gene matches: 6. CDR3 length: 15 residues. In germline, CDR1 is LNHDA, CDR2 SQIVND (reference sequence). CDR3: CASSILREGRETQYF. The CDR3 bases are TGTGCCAGTAGTATACTGCGGGAGGGCCGGGAGACCCAGTACTTC.

This chain joins TRBV6-5 and TRBJ1-1, with TRBD1 matching 11 bases. Germline assignment: CDR1 MNHEY and CDR2 SVGAGI. V dropped 6 bases and J dropped 11; count of bases not matched to a gene: 11. This CDR3 comprises 14 residues. The CDR3 DNA is TGTGCCAGCAGAGGGGACGGACAGGGGGCTTTGGCTTTCTTT. Translated: CASRGDGQGALAFF.

V is TRBV7-9 and J is TRBJ2-3; possibly TRBD1 for D (6 bases). The CDR3 spans 16 residues. The germline V gene has CDR1 SEHNR and CDR2 FQNEAQ (reference sequence). V gave up 3 bases and J gave up 5 bases, with 18 bases separating them. CDR3 sequence: CASSLGLAGAGDTQYF. DNA of the CDR3: TGTGCCAGCAGCTTGGGGCTCGCAGGGGCGGGAGATACGCAGTATTTT.

The rearrangement uses TRBV19 and TRBJ1-1, with 7 bases aligning to TRBD1. The CDR3 contains 17 residues. Per the germline V gene, CDR1 is LNHDA and CDR2 is SQIVND (reference sequence). V shed 9 bases, J shed 1 base, and the junction held 17 bases outside the gene matches. The CDR3, as DNA: TGTGCCAGCCAGAAGAGGGGGCTCGATTTGGGGAACACTGAAGCTTTCTTT. Protein: CASQKRGLDLGNTEAFF.

The chain links TRBV29-1 to TRBJ1-1; D remains ambiguous. Germline V gene data show CDR1 as SQVTM and CDR2 as ANQGSEA. Trimming removed 3 bases from V and 4 bases from J, with 9 bases in between. The CDR3 is 12 residues long. The DNA for the CDR3 is TGCAGCGTTGACGATGCAGGCACTGAAGCTTTCTTT. The encoded protein is CSVDDAGTEAFF.

The rearrangement links TRBV29-1 to TRBJ1-4, with 9 positions matching TRBD1. The CDR3 length is 13 residues. Germline assignment: CDR1 SQVTM and CDR2 ANQGSEA. The ends lost 5 bases at V and 5 bases at J; junction bases unmatched: 3. The CDR3: CSVKTGGNEKLFF. CDR3 DNA: TGCAGCGTTAAGACAGGGGGGAATGAAAAACTGTTTTTT.

The chain couples TRBV19 to TRBJ1-2; 7 bases align to TRBD1. The CDR3 is 15 amino acids. Germline V CDR1 and CDR2: LNHDA, SQIVND (reference sequence). J lost 4 bases, V lost 6 bases, and 11 bases had no gene match. CDR3 coding DNA: TGTGCCAGTAGCAAGACAGGGCCACGTTTCTATGGCTACACCTTC. Encoded protein: CASSKTGPRFYGYTF.

V usage is TRBV5-1 and J usage is TRBJ1-1, with D possibly matching TRBD1 (5 bases). The CDR3 has 14 residues. V was cut by 4 bases and J by 0 bases, with 10 bases left in between. Germline lookup yields CDR1 SGHRS and CDR2 YFSETQ. CDR3 protein: CASSPGGMNTEAFF. CDR3 sequence (DNA): TGCGCCAGCAGCCCGGGGGGTATGAACACTGAAGCTTTCTTT.

The chain combines TRBV18 with TRBJ2-5, with D possibly matching TRBD1 (5 bases). Germline lookup yields CDR1 KGHSH and CDR2 LQKENI. The V and J ends lost 1 base and 4 bases respectively, with 7 bases between them. This CDR3 region has 13 residues. CDR3 DNA sequence: TGTGCCAGCTCACCACAGGGGCGAGAGACCCAGTACTTC. It is translated as CASSPQGRETQYF.

This clone was picked up one time. The genes are TRBV4-3 and TRBJ2-3; D unresolved. V lost 6 bases and J 2 bases, leaving 15 bases between the germline ends. This CDR3 has 15 amino acids. The germline V gene encodes CDR1 LGHNA and CDR2 YSLEER. The CDR3 region has the DNA TGCGCCAGCAGTCAATCCCTGGGCGCCACAGATACGCAGTATTTT. It is translated as CASSQSLGATDTQYF.

The chain employs TRBV27 and TRBJ2-1; 13 nucleotides align to TRBD2. The CDR3 loop spans 15 amino acids. Germline V lookup: CDR1 MNHEY, CDR2 SMNVEV (reference sequence). Germline trimming cut 2 bases from V and 8 bases from J; bases unmatched to any gene: 3. The CDR3 DNA sequence: TGTGCCAGCAGTTTACCACTAGCGGGGGGGGATGAGCAGTTCTTC. Residues: CASSLPLAGGDEQFF.

This clone was detected only a few times. V and J are TRBV29-1 and TRBJ1-5; no clear D gene. Trimming removed 6 bases from V and 0 bases from J, with 12 bases in between. CDR3 length: 14 residues. Looked up from germline, CDR1 is SQVTM and CDR2 is ANQGSEA. The CDR3: CSVIFDDSNQPQHF. For the CDR3, the DNA is TGCAGCGTGATTTTTGATGATAGCAATCAGCCCCAGCATTTT.

The V gene is TRBV14, the J gene TRBJ2-5; a possible D gene is TRBD2 (5 bases). Trimming shortened V by 0 bases and J by 5 bases, and 10 bases separated the two germline ends. The CDR3 has 14 amino acids. Germline values: CDR1 SGHDN, CDR2 FVKESK. Here the CDR3 DNA reads TGTGCCAGCAGCCAAGAACTAGTGGGGGAGACCCAGTACTTC. As protein: CASSQELVGETQYF.

V usage is TRBV19 and J usage is TRBJ2-3; D is undetermined. V lost 7 bases, J lost 9 bases, and 17 bases lay in between. Germline V lookup: CDR1 LNHDA, CDR2 SQIVND (reference sequence). The CDR3 runs to 13 residues. The CDR3 sequence: CASKTRSQVTQYF. DNA of the CDR3: TGTGCCAGTAAGACACGAAGCCAGGTAACGCAGTATTTT.

CDR3 nucleotides: TGCGCCAGCAGCTCCCTTTCACAGGGTCCCTATGGCTACACCTTC. Its protein is CASSSLSQGPYGYTF. J is TRBJ1-2 and V is TRBV5-1, with a weak D call TRBD1 (6 bases). V was clipped by 3 bases and J by 4 bases, with 16 bases between them. Germline values: CDR1 SGHRS, CDR2 YFSETQ. The CDR3 has 15 amino acids.

The chain recombines TRBV11-2 with TRBJ2-2; TRBD1 agrees at 9 bases. Germline CDR1 reads SGHAT; CDR2 reads FQNNGV. V dropped 6 bases and J dropped 4; count of bases not matched to a gene: 6. The CDR3 has 15 amino acids. The CDR3 loop is CASSGQGFGTGELFF. In nucleotides, the CDR3 is TGTGCCAGCAGTGGACAGGGGTTCGGCACCGGGGAGCTGTTTTTT.

The V and J genes are TRBV4-2 and TRBJ2-1; TRBD1 matches at 11 bases. CDR3 length: 15 residues. Germline trimming cut 3 bases from V and 6 bases from J; bases unmatched to any gene: 4. Per germline, CDR1 LGHNA and CDR2 YNFKEQ. CDR3 region: CASSHTGTGGNEQFF. The DNA of the CDR3 is TGTGCCAGCAGCCACACCGGGACAGGGGGCAATGAGCAGTTCTTC.

The J gene is TRBJ2-3, the V gene TRBV4-2; D may be TRBD2 (5 bases). The CDR3 has 15 residues. Germline assignment: CDR1 LGHNA and CDR2 YNFKEQ. V was cut by 2 bases and J by 4 bases, with 13 bases left in between. This CDR3 is CASSQSGPEADTQYF. The CDR3 nucleotides are TGTGCCAGCAGCCAATCCGGGCCGGAGGCAGATACGCAGTATTTT.

This clone was counted a few times. The chain recombines TRBV27 with TRBJ2-1; D is possibly TRBD1 or TRBD2 (6 bases each). V was pared by 7 bases and J by 3 bases, with 16 bases between. Looked up from germline, CDR1 is MNHEY and CDR2 is SMNVEV (reference sequence). This CDR3 region has 15 residues. In nucleotides, the CDR3 is TGTGCCAGCACCCACCGCGGGACAATCTACAATGAGCAGTTCTTC. Translating gives CASTHRGTIYNEQFF.

The chain recombines TRBV10-1 with TRBJ1-1; D might be TRBD1 (6 bases). The CDR3 loop spans 12 amino acids. V dropped 6 bases and J dropped 3 bases, with 8 bases sitting between them. Germline lookup yields CDR1 WNHNN and CDR2 SYGVQD (reference sequence). CDR3: CASSGQHTEAFF. CDR3 in DNA: TGCGCCAGCAGCGGACAGCACACTGAAGCTTTCTTT.

J is TRBJ1-1 and V is TRBV12-5; 7 bases align to TRBD1. Trimming removed 4 bases from V and 4 bases from J; junction bases left unmatched: 15. CDR3 length equals 17 residues. Germline V CDR1 and CDR2: LGHNT, FRNRAP. CDR3 in DNA: TGTGCTAGTGGTTCCCCCACTACAACAGGGGCGGGCACTGAAGCTTTCTTT. Its protein is CASGSPTTTGAGTEAFF.

The V gene is TRBV19, the J gene TRBJ1-2, with 7 bases aligning to TRBD1. This CDR3 is 14 amino acids long. The germline V gene encodes CDR1 LNHDA and CDR2 SQIVND (reference sequence). Germline trimming cut 5 bases from V and 5 bases from J; bases unmatched to any gene: 8. The CDR3 sequence is CASSSMGQTYGYTF. The CDR3 nucleotides read TGTGCCAGTAGTTCCATGGGACAGACTTATGGCTACACCTTC.

The rearrangement links TRBV6-6 to TRBJ1-2; D is possibly TRBD1 (5 bases). The germline V gene encodes CDR1 MNHNY and CDR2 SVGAGI (reference sequence). There are 15 residues in the CDR3. V was cut by 2 bases and J by 6 bases, with 16 bases left in between. DNA for the CDR3: TGTGCCAGCAGTTACCAGTTCCTCAGAGGGGATGGCTACACCTTC. Protein: CASSYQFLRGDGYTF.